This TCR beta chain comes out of a study of PD-1 blockade in classical Hodgkin lymphoma. Study background: Intravenous delivery of nivolumab at 3 mg/kg to patients occurred every 2 weeks.

Generated by immunoSEQ multiplex PCR, the TCRdb table keeps only in-frame clones and is missing some. There are 55,000 to 80,000 clones in the sample; around 88% occur only once, and around 12% lies in the top ten. The CDR3 totals 13 residues. Germline V gene sequence: CDR1 MNHEY, CDR2 SVGAGI. Trimming shortened V by 8 bases and J by 6 bases, and 11 bases separated the two germline ends. All patients relapsed after autologous stem cell transplantation, and brentuximab vedotin exposure varied. The TCR was taken from a human donor with classical Hodgkin lymphoma. Sequencing was performed on peripheral blood mononuclear cells (PBMCs), taken at baseline. V gene TRBV6-5 combines with J gene TRBJ1-6; no definite D call. This chain's CDR3 is CASRRGSNSPLHF. The CDR3 region has the DNA TGTGCCAGCCGGCGGGGTAGTAATTCACCCCTCCACTTT.